This T cell receptor beta chain was sequenced for a study of graft-versus-host responses after intestinal transplantation. Study information: Multivisceral, liver-intestinal, or isolated intestinal transplants were performed in recipients. The recipients all started with anti-thymocyte globulin induction and then took tacrolimus and steroids for about 3 years. Study outcomes and limitations: An association linked early post-transplant HvG declines with peak circulating GvH clone levels. Researchers found GvH clones in recipient marrow, and some showed up first in ileum or blood.

Sequencing used immunoSEQ multiplex PCR; TCRdb keeps in-frame clones, though not all of them. Of about 97,000 clones listed, about 93% are singletons. The germline gives CDR1 ENHRY, CDR2 SYGVKD. The V end was cut by 5 bases, the J end by 1 base, with 3 bases between. This CDR3 has 12 residues. This clone was picked up a small number of times. What it recognizes is unknown. The sample here was PBMCs, taken approximately 420 days after intestinal transplant. The clonotype comes from a human patient who received an intestinal transplant, so some T cells may come from the graft donor. The chain joins TRBV10-3 to TRBJ1-3; D remains ambiguous. CDR3 sequence reads: CAISLSGNTIYF. DNA of the CDR3: TGTGCCATCAGTCTATCTGGAAACACCATATATTTT.